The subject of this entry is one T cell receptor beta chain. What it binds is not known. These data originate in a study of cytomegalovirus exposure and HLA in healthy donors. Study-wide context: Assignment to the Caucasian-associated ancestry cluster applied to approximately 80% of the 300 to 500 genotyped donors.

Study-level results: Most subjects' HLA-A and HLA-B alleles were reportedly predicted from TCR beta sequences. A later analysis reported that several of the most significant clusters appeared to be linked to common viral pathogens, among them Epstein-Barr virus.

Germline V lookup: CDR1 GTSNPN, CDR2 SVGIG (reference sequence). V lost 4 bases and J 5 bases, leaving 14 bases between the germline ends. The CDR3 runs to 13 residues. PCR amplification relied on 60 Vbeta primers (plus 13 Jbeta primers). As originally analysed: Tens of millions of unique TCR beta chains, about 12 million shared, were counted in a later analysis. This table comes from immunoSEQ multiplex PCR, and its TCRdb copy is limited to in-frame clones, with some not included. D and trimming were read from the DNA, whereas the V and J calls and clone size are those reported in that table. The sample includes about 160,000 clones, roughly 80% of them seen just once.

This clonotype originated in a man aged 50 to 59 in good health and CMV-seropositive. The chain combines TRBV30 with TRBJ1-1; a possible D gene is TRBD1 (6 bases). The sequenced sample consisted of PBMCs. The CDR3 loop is CAWIWGRRTEAFF. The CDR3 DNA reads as TGTGCCTGGATCTGGGGGCGTCGGACTGAAGCTTTCTTT.